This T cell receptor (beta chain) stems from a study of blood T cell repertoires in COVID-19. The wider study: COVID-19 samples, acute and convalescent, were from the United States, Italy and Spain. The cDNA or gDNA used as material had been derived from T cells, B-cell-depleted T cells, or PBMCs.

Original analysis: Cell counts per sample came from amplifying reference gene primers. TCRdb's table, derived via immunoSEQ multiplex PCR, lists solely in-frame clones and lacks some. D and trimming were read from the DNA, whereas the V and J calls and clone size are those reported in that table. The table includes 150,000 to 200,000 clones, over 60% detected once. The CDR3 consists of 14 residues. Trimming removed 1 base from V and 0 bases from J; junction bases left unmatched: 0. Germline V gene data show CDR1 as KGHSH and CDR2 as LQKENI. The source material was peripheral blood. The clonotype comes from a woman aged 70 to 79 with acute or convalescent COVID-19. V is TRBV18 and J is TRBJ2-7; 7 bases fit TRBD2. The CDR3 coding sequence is TGTGCCAGCTCACCACGCGGGAGCTCCTACGAGCAGTACTTC. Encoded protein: CASSPRGSSYEQYF.